This TCR beta chain stems from a study of identical twins. Findings and limits, study-wide: When twins shared out-of-frame alpha sequences, those sequences had excess low generation probability. Twin sharing of out-of-frame TCR alpha was underestimated by models in monozygotic pairs.

Template switching supplied a universal primer site; unique molecular identifiers were carried on the cDNA. TCRdb itself ran the 5' RACE reads through MiXCR, one entry per CDR3 protein. This table has around 95,000 distinct CDR3 sequences, 4.5% to 6.5% appearing once. The V and J ends lost 6 bases and 0 bases, in that order; junction bases with no gene match: 8. Per the germline V gene, CDR1 is MNHNS and CDR2 is SASEGT. The CDR3 is made up of 16 amino acids. This clonotype was seen many times. What it recognizes is unknown. Material for sequencing was memory T cells sorted from blood. This chain links TRBV6-1 with TRBJ1-3, with 7 bases matching TRBD1. The TCR sequence derives from a woman aged 50 to 65 in good health. CDR3: CASRDTGTASGNTIYF. In nucleotides, the CDR3 is TGTGCCAGCAGGGACACTGGGACAGCCTCTGGAAACACCATATATTTT.